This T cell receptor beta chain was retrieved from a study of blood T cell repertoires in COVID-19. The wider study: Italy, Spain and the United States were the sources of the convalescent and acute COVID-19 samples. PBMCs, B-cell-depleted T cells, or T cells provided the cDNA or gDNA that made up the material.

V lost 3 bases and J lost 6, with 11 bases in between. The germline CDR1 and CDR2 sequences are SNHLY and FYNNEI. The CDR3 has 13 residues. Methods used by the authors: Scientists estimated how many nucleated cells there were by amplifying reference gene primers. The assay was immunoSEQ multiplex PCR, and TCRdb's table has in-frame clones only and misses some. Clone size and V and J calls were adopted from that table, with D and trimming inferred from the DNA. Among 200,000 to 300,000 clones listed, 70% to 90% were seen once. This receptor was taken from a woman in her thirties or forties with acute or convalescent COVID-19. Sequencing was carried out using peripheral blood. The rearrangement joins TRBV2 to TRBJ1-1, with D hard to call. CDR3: CASSEYERAEAFF. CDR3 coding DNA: TGTGCCAGCAGTGAGTACGAACGCGCTGAAGCTTTCTTT.